This T cell receptor beta chain derives from a study of human T cells and chemical hapten exposure. Background on the study: The study sensitized with 2% DPC on a roughly 2 cm by roughly 2 cm patch of upper inner arm skin. Study results and limitations: Compared to controls, expanded TCRs made significantly more large clusters of similar CDR3s.

CDR3 length equals 12 residues. Germline V gene data show CDR1 as SQVTM and CDR2 as ANQGSEA. V lost 3 bases and J lost 1, with 5 bases in between. TCRdb used MiXCR to reprocess the RACE reads, holding one entry per CDR3 protein. The sample lists about 380,000 distinct CDR3 sequences, roughly 5% occurring once. Comment on this clonotype: Its antigen is not identified.

Time point described: patch test 1, 2 weeks after DPC sensitization. The treatment denotes: therapeutic diphenylcyclopropenone sensitization with weekly scalp DPC. This clonotype was obtained from a woman aged 45-60 years with alopecia areata. Some clones in this sample may be carry-over from other donors' samples. The chain is built from TRBV29-1 and TRBJ2-3; D is unresolved. The sample in question was whole blood, obtained in connection with sensitization to the hapten diphenylcyclopropenone (DPC). As DNA, the CDR3 is TGCAGCGTTGAGAGGCGCACAGATACGCAGTATTTT. Translating gives CSVERRTDTQYF.